Listed below are T cell receptor beta chains from one sample, sequenced in a study of blood T cell repertoires in COVID-19. Repertoires were generated with immunoSEQ multiplex PCR, while TCRdb's copy carries only in-frame clones and drops some. The table shows 200,000 to 250,000 clones, with more than 75% occurring only once. Material for sequencing was PBMCs or T cells enriched from blood (not recorded which). The receptors originated from a woman in her 40s with acute COVID-19. Each CDR3 is given with its conserved first and last residue. The order of the fields is CDR3 DNA, CDR3 protein, J gene, V gene, clone size, D gene. A D gene is named only where the DNA matches it firmly. A row's size may be missing; if present it is once, few, many or a size class.

CDR3 DNA: TGTGCCAGCTCACCGGGGACATCGTACAATGAGCAGTTCTTC
CDR3 protein: CASSPGTSYNEQFF
J gene: TRBJ2-1
V gene: TRBV18
clone size: -
D gene: -

CDR3 DNA: TGTGCCAGCAGTCCCAGGGGGGAGACCCAGTACTTC
CDR3 protein: CASSPRGETQYF
J gene: TRBJ2-5
V gene: TRBV27
clone size: -
D gene: TRBD1

CDR3 DNA: TGTGCCAGCAGTCCGGGACAGGGGACCGCAACTAATGAAAAACTGTTTTTT
CDR3 protein: CASSPGQGTATNEKLFF
J gene: TRBJ1-4
V gene: TRBV6-6
clone size: -
D gene: TRBD1

CDR3 DNA: TGTGCCAGCAGCTTACTGACAGGGTCTAATTCACCCCTCCACTTT
CDR3 protein: CASSLLTGSNSPLHF
J gene: TRBJ1-6
V gene: TRBV7-9
clone size: -
D gene: TRBD1

CDR3 DNA: TGTGCCTGGAGTCCCTCTAACTATGGCTACACCTTC
CDR3 protein: CAWSPSNYGYTF
J gene: TRBJ1-2
V gene: TRBV30
clone size: once
D gene: -

CDR3 DNA: TGTGCCAGCAGCTTAGACCTGACAGGGCCGACCTACAATGAGCAGTTCTTC
CDR3 protein: CASSLDLTGPTYNEQFF
J gene: TRBJ2-1
V gene: TRBV11-3
clone size: -
D gene: TRBD1

CDR3 DNA: TGTGCCAGCAGTGTAACGCCGGGGGGTGGCTACACCTTC
CDR3 protein: CASSVTPGGGYTF
J gene: TRBJ1-2
V gene: TRBV6-6
clone size: -
D gene: -

CDR3 DNA: TGTGCCAGCAGCCAAGATACGGACAGATGGAACACCGGGGAGCTGTTTTTT
CDR3 protein: CASSQDTDRWNTGELFF
J gene: TRBJ2-2
V gene: TRBV4-2
clone size: -
D gene: -

CDR3 DNA: TGTGCTAGCAGCTTAGGATCAGGGCAAACACATGAGCAGTTCTTC
CDR3 protein: CASSLGSGQTHEQFF
J gene: TRBJ2-1
V gene: TRBV7-7
clone size: -
D gene: -

CDR3 DNA: TGTGCCAGCAGCCGGGAGGGCTATAATTCACCCCTCCACTTT
CDR3 protein: CASSREGYNSPLHF
J gene: TRBJ1-6
V gene: TRBV7-3
clone size: -
D gene: -

CDR3 DNA: TGTGCCAGCAGTTCCCCCGTTTTAGGAACAGGTCAGCCCCAGCATTTT
CDR3 protein: CASSSPVLGTGQPQHF
J gene: TRBJ1-5
V gene: TRBV28
clone size: -
D gene: -

CDR3 DNA: TGCAGCGTTGATCGTACTAGCGGAGGCGCCTACGAGCAGTACTTC
CDR3 protein: CSVDRTSGGAYEQYF
J gene: TRBJ2-7
V gene: TRBV29-1
clone size: -
D gene: TRBD2

CDR3 DNA: TGTGCCAGCAGCCAGGACAGGCCCGTCGATCGCTACACCTTC
CDR3 protein: CASSQDRPVDRYTF
J gene: TRBJ1-2
V gene: TRBV5-8
clone size: -
D gene: TRBD1

CDR3 DNA: TGTGCCAGCAGACTAGCGGGGGGGCCGAATGAGCAGTTCTTC
CDR3 protein: CASRLAGGPNEQFF
J gene: TRBJ2-1
V gene: TRBV6-5
clone size: -
D gene: TRBD2

CDR3 DNA: TGTGCCAGTAGTAGAACCGGGACAGGGACCCGGCCCCAGCATTTT
CDR3 protein: CASSRTGTGTRPQHF
J gene: TRBJ1-5
V gene: TRBV19
clone size: -
D gene: TRBD1